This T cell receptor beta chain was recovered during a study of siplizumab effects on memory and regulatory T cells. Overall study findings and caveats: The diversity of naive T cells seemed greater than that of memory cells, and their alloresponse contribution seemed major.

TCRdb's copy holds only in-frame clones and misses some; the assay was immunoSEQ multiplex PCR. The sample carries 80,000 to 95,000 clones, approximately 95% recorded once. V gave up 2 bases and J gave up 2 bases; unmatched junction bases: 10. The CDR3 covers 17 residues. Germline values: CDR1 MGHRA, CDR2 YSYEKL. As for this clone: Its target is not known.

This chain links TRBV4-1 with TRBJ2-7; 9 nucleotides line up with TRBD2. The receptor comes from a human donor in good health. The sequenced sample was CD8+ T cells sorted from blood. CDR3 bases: TGCGCCAGCAGCCAACAACAGGTGAGCGGGAGGACCTACGAGCAGTACTTC. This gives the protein CASSQQQVSGRTYEQYF.